The rows below give T cell receptor beta chains drawn from one sample of a study of T-cell memory formation after mild COVID-19. One entry per CDR3 protein results from TCRdb running MiXCR on the 5' RACE reads. The sample lists roughly 380,000 distinct CDR3 sequences; approximately 29% were seen once. Sequenced material: PBMCs or a T cell subset sorted from them (not recorded which). The receptors here all came from an adult woman who had mild COVID-19 (a few samples of this study predate the infection). Cell type and time point are not known. The CDR3 runs from the conserved cysteine through the conserved F or W. The D gene is left open where the match is weak. Size tells how often a clone was seen (once, few, many) or the class of an expanded clone, and some rows leave it out.

NA NA TRBJ2-7 TRBV5-1 CASSTLGQRYEQYF TGCGCCAGCAGCACCCTTGGACAGAGGTACGAGCAGTACTTC
NA NA TRBJ1-5 TRBV12-3/TRBV12-4 CASSALIGNQPQHF TGTGCCAGCAGTGCCCTTATAGGCAATCAGCCCCAGCATTTT
NA NA TRBJ1-6 TRBV20-1 CSARHHWGANPTNSPLHF TGCAGTGCTAGACATCATTGGGGGGCCAACCCGACAAATTCACCCCTCCACTTT
NA few TRBJ2-1 TRBV6-1 CASSNWVTSNEQFF TGTGCCAGCAGCAATTGGGTCACCTCGAATGAGCAGTTCTTC
NA few TRBJ1-6 TRBV3-1 CASSPRAAGSLHF TGTGCCAGCAGCCCACGTGCGGCGGGCTCCCTCCACTTT
TRBD1 NA TRBJ2-7 TRBV10-3 CAIAQTKGASYEQYF TGTGCCATCGCTCAGACAAAGGGGGCTAGTTACGAGCAGTACTTC
NA few TRBJ2-7 TRBV15 CATSRPSEGSYEQYF TGTGCCACCAGCAGACCTAGCGAGGGCTCCTACGAGCAGTACTTC
NA NA TRBJ2-7 TRBV5-1 CASSLALGSSYEQYF TGCGCCAGCAGCTTGGCTCTTGGGAGCTCCTACGAGCAGTACTTC
NA NA TRBJ1-6 TRBV9 CASSVDPRMNSPLHF TGTGCCAGCAGCGTAGACCCCAGAATGAATTCACCCCTCCACTTT
NA NA TRBJ2-1 TRBV20-1 CSVDTGPSPGDEQFF TGCAGTGTAGACACCGGGCCTTCCCCGGGGGATGAGCAGTTCTTC
NA NA TRBJ2-3 TRBV27 CASSRVGGTDTQYF TGTGCCAGCAGTAGGGTCGGCGGCACAGATACGCAGTATTTT
TRBD1 few TRBJ2-1 TRBV20-1 CSARGSGGLGHNEQFF TGCAGTGCTAGGGGTTCAGGGGGCTTAGGACACAATGAGCAGTTCTTC
TRBD1 NA TRBJ2-1 TRBV25-1 CASSEGQQYNEQFF TGTGCCAGCAGTGAGGGACAGCAATACAATGAGCAGTTCTTC
TRBD1 few TRBJ2-1 TRBV20-1 CSARGPEGANEQFF TGCAGTGCTAGAGGACCCGAGGGGGCCAATGAGCAGTTCTTC
TRBD1 NA TRBJ2-7 TRBV25-1 CASRDIGTGSYEQYF TGTGCCAGCAGGGATATCGGGACAGGGTCATACGAGCAGTACTTC
NA NA TRBJ1-1 TRBV5-1 CASRISERRTEAFF TGCGCCAGCAGGATTTCGGAACGGCGGACTGAAGCTTTCTTT
NA NA TRBJ2-5 TRBV7-9 CASGIGPEETQYF TGTGCCAGTGGTATCGGGCCGGAAGAGACCCAGTACTTC
NA few TRBJ2-3 TRBV10-3 CAILDSRSLTDTQYF TGTGCCATCCTGGACAGTCGGTCGCTCACAGATACGCAGTATTTT
NA once TRBJ2-2 TRBV7-9 CASSSIPGMGMELFF TGTGCCAGCAGCTCAATACCAGGGATGGGTATGGAGCTGTTTTTT
NA few TRBJ2-1 TRBV12-3/TRBV12-4 CASSHPGGWNEQFF TGTGCCAGCAGTCACCCTGGCGGCTGGAATGAGCAGTTCTTC
TRBD2 many TRBJ2-1 TRBV19 CASRGLAGGLGPQFF TGTGCCAGTAGGGGACTAGCGGGAGGCCTAGGGCCGCAGTTCTTC
NA once TRBJ2-3 TRBV4-1 CASSQALGNTDTQYF TGCGCCAGCAGCCAAGCCCTTGGAAACACAGATACGCAGTATTTT
TRBD1 few TRBJ2-1 TRBV20-1 CSASEDRGLHNEQFF TGCAGTGCTAGCGAGGACAGGGGGCTACACAATGAGCAGTTCTTC
TRBD1 few TRBJ1-1 TRBV12-3/TRBV12-4 CASSPPGQGSAEAFF TGTGCCAGCAGCCCCCCAGGACAGGGTAGCGCTGAAGCTTTCTTT
NA few TRBJ1-1 TRBV12-3/TRBV12-4 CASSLITGPTEAFF TGTGCCAGCAGTTTAATCACCGGACCCACTGAAGCTTTCTTT
NA NA TRBJ2-4 TRBV20-1 CSARDAGEAKNIQYF TGCAGTGCTAGAGATGCCGGGGAGGCCAAAAACATTCAGTACTTC
NA NA TRBJ1-5 TRBV6-5 CASSREENQPQHF TGTGCCAGCAGTCGGGAGGAAAATCAGCCCCAGCATTTT
TRBD1 few TRBJ1-5 TRBV20-1 CSARRGQGARGNQPQHF TGCAGTGCTAGAAGGGGACAGGGGGCGCGTGGCAATCAGCCCCAGCATTTT
NA few TRBJ2-5 TRBV20-1 CSAGARATKETQYF TGCAGTGCTGGGGCGCGGGCCACCAAAGAGACCCAGTACTTC
TRBD1 NA TRBJ2-3 TRBV30 CAWSRRGPDTQYF TGTGCCTGGAGCCGAAGGGGGCCAGATACGCAGTATTTT
TRBD2 NA TRBJ2-7 TRBV20-1 CSARAFRRESYEQYF TGCAGTGCTAGAGCTTTCCGGCGGGAGTCTTACGAGCAGTACTTC
TRBD1 NA TRBJ1-1 TRBV4-1 CASSHTDRPNTEAFF TGCGCCAGCAGCCACACGGACAGGCCCAACACTGAAGCTTTCTTT